Described below is a single T cell receptor beta chain sequence and its context. This CDR3 has 17 residues. Germline CDR1 and CDR2: SGHAT and FQNNGV. With 5 bases clipped from V and 8 bases from J, the junction kept 16 bases outside the gene matches. In the original workflow: Nucleated cell counts were estimated from reference gene primer amplification. Assay: immunoSEQ multiplex PCR; the TCRdb copy retains only in-frame clones and omits some. Clone size and the V and J calls come from that table; the DNA yielded D and trimming. The sample has under 200,000 clones, about 86% seen once; the top ten hold roughly a fifth. The sample comes from a study of blood T cell repertoires in COVID-19. Overall study: Sites across the United States, Italy and Spain contributed samples from acute and convalescent COVID-19. PBMCs, B-cell-depleted T cells, or T cells were the source of the cDNA or gDNA that made up the material.

The chain carries TRBV11-2 and TRBJ2-1; 9 bases fit TRBD2. Sequencing input: peripheral blood. This clonotype originated in a woman between 65 and 79 years old who had recovered from COVID-19. The CDR3 is CASSHLRTPRGGYEQFF. In DNA, the CDR3 is TGTGCCAGCAGCCATTTGAGGACCCCGCGGGGGGGGTATGAGCAGTTCTTC.